This T cell receptor (beta chain) emerged from a study of T cell responses to AZD1222 COVID-19 vaccine. Study-level points and caveats: Clonal diversity may have been underestimated, and the donors were mostly white British, with more females than males.

TCRdb's table, derived via immunoSEQ multiplex PCR, lists solely in-frame clones and lacks some. The sample yields 130,000 or so clones, 92% seen once. As to this clone: Its cognate antigen is unknown.

The V segment lost 4 bases and the J segment 5 bases; nucleotides outside the gene matches: 8. From germline, CDR1 is MNHNY and CDR2 SVGAGI (reference sequence). The CDR3 is made up of 14 amino acids. The TCR sequence derives from an adult who received the AZD1222 COVID-19 vaccine. The input for sequencing was peripheral blood, taken 28 days after the second AZD1222 dose. This chain links TRBV6-6 with TRBJ2-7, with 7 nucleotides matching TRBD1. The CDR3 nucleotides are TGTGCCAGCAGTTCCTACGACAGGGTCGACGAGCAGTACTTC. This codes for CASSSYDRVDEQYF.